The rows below give T cell receptor beta chains drawn from one sample of a study of cytomegalovirus exposure and HLA in healthy donors. TCRdb's table, derived via immunoSEQ multiplex PCR, lists solely in-frame clones and lacks some. The sample lists around 130,000 clones, over 75% occurring once. The source material was PBMCs. These receptors were obtained from a woman under 40 in good health and CMV-seronegative. Each CDR3 is given without its conserved first and last residue. The order of the fields is V gene, clone size, CDR3 protein. Part of the rows lack a size; the others show once, few, many or a class for expanded clones.

V gene: TRBV5-1
clone size: NA
CDR3 protein: ASRDRGGETQY

V gene: TRBV6-6
clone size: NA
CDR3 protein: ASSLDRATEAF

V gene: TRBV5-1
clone size: NA
CDR3 protein: ASSLSRGLNTEAF

V gene: TRBV2
clone size: few
CDR3 protein: ASRITSERKN

V gene: TRBV5-1
clone size: few
CDR3 protein: ASSLVAGGHNEQF

V gene: TRBV7-6
clone size: once
CDR3 protein: ASSPVGGGANVLT

V gene: TRBV7-2
clone size: NA
CDR3 protein: ASSGRKTGPSEKLF

V gene: TRBV6-6
clone size: NA
CDR3 protein: ASRGDGKYSPLH

V gene: TRBV7-8
clone size: NA
CDR3 protein: ASSWDNPQSYEQY

V gene: TRBV4-3
clone size: few
CDR3 protein: ASSQGGGTDTQY

V gene: TRBV4-1
clone size: few
CDR3 protein: ASSQDLGRGRDEQF

V gene: TRBV6-4
clone size: NA
CDR3 protein: ASRSRGNTGELF

V gene: TRBV10-1
clone size: NA
CDR3 protein: ASRGGYLYEQY

V gene: TRBV18
clone size: NA
CDR3 protein: ASSPNAGIGDYGYT

V gene: TRBV14
clone size: NA
CDR3 protein: ASSSYSYEQY

V gene: TRBV7-3
clone size: NA
CDR3 protein: ASSFSGDNEQF

V gene: TRBV19
clone size: few
CDR3 protein: ASSTGTAAAYEQY

V gene: TRBV7-2
clone size: NA
CDR3 protein: ASSLSSFSYNSPLH

V gene: TRBV25-1
clone size: NA
CDR3 protein: ASSSTGTFSYNEQF

V gene: TRBV6-5
clone size: NA
CDR3 protein: ASSAGQGAFGYT

V gene: TRBV13
clone size: NA
CDR3 protein: ASSWTGDGYT

V gene: TRBV27
clone size: NA
CDR3 protein: ASSPKRPGQGPYEQY

V gene: TRBV5-1
clone size: NA
CDR3 protein: ASSLEGSRGTGELF

V gene: TRBV7-3
clone size: NA
CDR3 protein: ASSLLGGATEQF

V gene: TRBV7-2
clone size: NA
CDR3 protein: ASSLDTGLAKNIQY

V gene: TRBV6-5
clone size: NA
CDR3 protein: ASSQGNYGYT

V gene: TRBV5-5
clone size: once
CDR3 protein: ASSLGSDTQY

V gene: TRBV10-3
clone size: medium-sized
CDR3 protein: AISLDRGDSPLH

V gene: TRBV6-1
clone size: NA
CDR3 protein: ATMSFSNYGYT

V gene: TRBV5-5
clone size: NA
CDR3 protein: ASPIVGANVLT

V gene: TRBV9
clone size: NA
CDR3 protein: ASSTSGGYYYEQY

V gene: TRBV9
clone size: NA
CDR3 protein: ASSAGTSGGATQETQY

V gene: TRBV5-1
clone size: NA
CDR3 protein: ASSLEGADQPQH

V gene: TRBV5-1
clone size: NA
CDR3 protein: ASSLVGEGNEQF

V gene: TRBV2
clone size: NA
CDR3 protein: ASSPDFGSYNEQF

V gene: TRBV6-5
clone size: once
CDR3 protein: ASSYHSTGGEETQY

V gene: TRBV7-8
clone size: NA
CDR3 protein: ASSSTTAPLHSPLH

V gene: TRBV7-9
clone size: NA
CDR3 protein: ASSLTSGGQPYEQY